The 6 T cell receptor beta chains reported below all come from one sample, sequenced in a study of blood T cells in healthy people across ages. The use of a sample-barcoded 5' primer and a J-beta primer mix characterized a second PCR of roughly 6 to 11 cycles. Each CDR3 protein is one row after TCRdb ran MiXCR on the 5' RACE reads. The repertoire includes about 1 million distinct CDR3 sequences, about 25% of them detected once, and about 0.72% sits in the top ten. These same data were also listed under a study on T cells of mothers and their children.

The specimen was blood. These receptors were collected from a girl aged 2 to 10 in good health.

This chain joins TRBV12-3 or TRBV12-4 and TRBJ2-5, with 9 nucleotides matching TRBD2. V shed 6 bases, J shed 5 bases, and the junction held 19 bases outside the gene matches. The CDR3 has 18 residues. The CDR3 bases are TGTGCCAGCAGCTGGAGGCGGGAGGGCCTAAATTTTCAGGAGACCCAGTACTTC. As protein: CASSWRREGLNFQETQYF.

This clonotype was seen once. The chain has TRBV29-1 and TRBJ1-2, with D perhaps matching TRBD1 (5 bases). V was clipped by 6 bases and J by 0 bases, with 17 bases between them. The germline gives CDR1 SQVTM, CDR2 ANQGSEA. This CDR3 has 15 amino acids. The CDR3, as DNA: TGCAGCGTCCTGACGACACCGGGACCTAACTATGGCTACACCTTC. Encoded protein: CSVLTTPGPNYGYTF.

The V gene is TRBV2, the J gene TRBJ2-7; TRBD2 agrees at 11 bases. J gave up 0 bases and V 7 bases, and 5 bases lay outside the gene matches. Germline V gene sequence: CDR1 SNHLY, CDR2 FYNNEI. This CDR3 region has 15 residues. The CDR3 coding sequence is TGTGCCAGCAACCCGACTAGCGGGAACTCCTACGAGCAGTACTTC. Translated, it gives CASNPTSGNSYEQYF.

The chain has TRBV9 and TRBJ1-1; D remains unclear. V lost 4 bases to trimming and J lost 0 bases, with 13 bases between them. Germline values: CDR1 SGDLS, CDR2 YYNGEE. CDR3 length: 15 residues. CDR3 in amino acids: CASSPNIGLNTEAFF. CDR3 bases: TGTGCCAGCAGCCCTAACATCGGACTGAACACTGAAGCTTTCTTT.

This clonotype has just a few counts. J is TRBJ1-1 and V is TRBV6-6; D perhaps matches TRBD1 (5 bases). The CDR3 spans 15 residues. Germline V gives CDR1 MNHNY, CDR2 SVGAGI (reference sequence). V lost 5 bases and J lost 4, with 17 bases in between. CDR3 sequence reads: CASSHPQGSGTEAFF. For the CDR3, the DNA is TGTGCCAGCAGTCACCCCCAGGGTAGCGGCACTGAAGCTTTCTTT.

This clonotype was recorded a few times. The chain combines TRBV20-1 with TRBJ2-4, with D uncertain. The V end was cut by 4 bases, the J end by 8 bases, with 18 bases between. This CDR3 contains 14 residues. CDR1 and CDR2 (germline): DFQATT, SNEGSKA (reference sequence). Written as DNA, the CDR3 is TGCAGTGCTATTGGCCGTTTTGGGATGGACATTCAGTACTTC. Translated: CSAIGRFGMDIQYF.